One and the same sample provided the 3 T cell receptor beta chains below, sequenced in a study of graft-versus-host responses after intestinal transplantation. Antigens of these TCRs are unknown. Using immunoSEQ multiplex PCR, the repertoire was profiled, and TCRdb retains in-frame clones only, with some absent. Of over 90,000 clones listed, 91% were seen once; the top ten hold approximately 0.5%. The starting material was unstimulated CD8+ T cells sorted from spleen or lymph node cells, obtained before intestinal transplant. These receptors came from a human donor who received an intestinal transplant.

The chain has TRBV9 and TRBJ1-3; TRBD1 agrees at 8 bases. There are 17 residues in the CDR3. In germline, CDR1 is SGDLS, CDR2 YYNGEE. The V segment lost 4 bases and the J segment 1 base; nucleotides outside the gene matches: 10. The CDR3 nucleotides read TGTGCCAGCAGCCCATCGGACAGGGACCCTTCTGGAAACACCATATATTTT. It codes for CASSPSDRDPSGNTIYF.

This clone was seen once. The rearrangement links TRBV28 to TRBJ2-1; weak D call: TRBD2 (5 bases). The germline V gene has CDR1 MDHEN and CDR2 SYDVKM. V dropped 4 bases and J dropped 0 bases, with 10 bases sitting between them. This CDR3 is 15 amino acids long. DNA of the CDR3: TGTGCCAGCAGTTATGAGGCGGGCTCCTACAATGAGCAGTTCTTC. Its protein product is CASSYEAGSYNEQFF.

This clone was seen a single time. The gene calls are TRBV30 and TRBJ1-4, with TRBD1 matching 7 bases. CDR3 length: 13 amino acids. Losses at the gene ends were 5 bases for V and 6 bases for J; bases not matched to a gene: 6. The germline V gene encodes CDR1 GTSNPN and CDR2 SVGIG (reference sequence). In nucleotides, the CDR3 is TGTGCCTGGGGAGGGGGCAGTTATGAAAAACTGTTTTTT. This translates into CAWGGGSYEKLFF.